The entry below describes one T cell receptor beta chain. This entry is derived from a study of CD8 T cells in Susac syndrome. Germline values: CDR1 KGHDR, CDR2 SFDVKD. The CDR3 totals 12 residues. The V gene lost 5 bases and the J gene lost 1 base, with 4 bases spanning the gap. RNA was extracted with the RNeasy kit, and a quantity of about 0.45 to 1 ug was reverse transcribed using random hexamers. TCRdb called the immunoSEQ multiplex PCR reads again in MiXCR, with one record for every CDR3 protein. Counted here are 70,000 to 100,000 distinct CDR3 sequences, 85% to 95% occurring once; the ten biggest clones make up 0.25% to 0.4%.

J is TRBJ1-1 and V is TRBV24-1; D call uncertain. The receptor comes from a human donor in good health. The source material was CD8+ T cells from PBMCs. As DNA, the CDR3 is TGTGCCACCAGTGCGCCGAACACTGAAGCTTTCTTT. Translation: CATSAPNTEAFF.